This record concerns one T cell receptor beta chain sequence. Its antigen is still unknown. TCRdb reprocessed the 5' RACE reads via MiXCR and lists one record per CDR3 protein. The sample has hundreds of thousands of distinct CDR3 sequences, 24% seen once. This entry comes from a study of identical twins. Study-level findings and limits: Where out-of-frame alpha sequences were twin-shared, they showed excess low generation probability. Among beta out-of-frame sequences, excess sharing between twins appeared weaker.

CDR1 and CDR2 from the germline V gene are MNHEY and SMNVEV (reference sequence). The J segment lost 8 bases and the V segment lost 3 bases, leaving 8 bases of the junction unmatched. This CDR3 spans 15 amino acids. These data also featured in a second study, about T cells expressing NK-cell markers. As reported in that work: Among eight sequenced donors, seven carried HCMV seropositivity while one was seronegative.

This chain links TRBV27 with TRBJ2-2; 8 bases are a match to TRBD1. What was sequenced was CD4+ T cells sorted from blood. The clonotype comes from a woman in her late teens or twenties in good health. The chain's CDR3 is CASSFEQGARGELFF. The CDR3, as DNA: TGTGCCAGCAGTTTTGAGCAGGGGGCGCGGGGGGAGCTGTTTTTT.